This paragraph reports one T cell receptor beta chain. The sample is drawn from a study of a mutant IDH1 vaccine in newly diagnosed glioma. Study background: Those enrolled had earlier been treated with radiotherapy, temozolomide, or both, mostly both.

Clones were read by immunoSEQ multiplex PCR, and TCRdb kept only the in-frame ones, dropping some. The sample lists about 68,000 clones; less than 85% were seen once. Looked up from germline, CDR1 is MNHEY and CDR2 is SVGAGI. V dropped 6 bases and J dropped 0; count of bases not matched to a gene: 7. This CDR3 has 15 amino acids. The sample's time point: baseline, week 1 (first vaccination visit). The treatment here: pre-vaccination baseline after standard-of-care therapy. The receptor comes from a man aged 50-59 years with glioma. The V and J genes are TRBV6-5 and TRBJ1-1, with TRBD1 matching over 7 bases. The sequenced sample was PBMCs, obtained from a glioma patient treated with radiotherapy, temozolomide or both. The CDR3 DNA sequence: TGTGCCAGCAGCCGGGGACAGAAAATGAACACTGAAGCTTTCTTT. As protein: CASSRGQKMNTEAFF.